This T cell receptor beta chain was recorded in a study of cytomegalovirus exposure and HLA in healthy donors. Findings and caveats of the study: In a later analysis, V- and J-gene trimming of beta chains associated with a DCLRE1C missense variant, replicated independently.

Note on this clone: Its antigen is as yet unknown.

The PCR was carried out with 60 Vbeta primers and 13 Jbeta primers. This table comes from immunoSEQ multiplex PCR, and its TCRdb copy is limited to in-frame clones, with some not included. This repertoire includes around 100,000 clones. Germline V lookup: CDR1 SGHTA, CDR2 FQGNSA. The CDR3 length is 15 residues. Trimming took off 2 bases at V and 1 base at J, with 11 bases between the two ends. The sample comprised PBMCs. The receptor was isolated from a woman aged 25 to 45 in good health and CMV-seronegative. The V call is TRBV7-2, the J call TRBJ1-1; perhaps TRBD1 as D (5 bases). The CDR3 sequence: CASSLQGWGNTEAFF. The CDR3 DNA follows: TGTGCCAGCAGCTTACAGGGATGGGGGAACACTGAAGCTTTCTTT.